Sequencing of this T cell receptor (beta chain) was carried out in a study of blood T cell repertoires in COVID-19. On the study more broadly: The United States, Italy and Spain supplied acute and convalescent COVID-19 samples. The cDNA or gDNA used as material had been derived from T cells, B-cell-depleted T cells, or PBMCs.

Authors' analysis steps: Amplification with reference gene primers provided the estimates of nucleated cell counts. TCRdb's copy holds only in-frame clones and misses some; the assay was immunoSEQ multiplex PCR. V, J and clone size reflect that table, while D and trimming were determined from the DNA. The table includes 200,000 to 300,000 clones, approximately 86% detected once. The V end lost 0 bases, the J end lost 1 base, and 7 bases lay between the germline ends. The CDR3 runs 14 residues. Germline assignment: CDR1 SGHNT and CDR2 YYREEE (reference sequence). This clone is a singleton in its sample.

This TCR was sampled from a man aged 35-49 years who had recovered from COVID-19. The chain joins TRBV5-4 to TRBJ2-5; D unclear. What was sequenced was peripheral blood. This CDR3 reads CASSLGRFQETQYF. In DNA form, the CDR3 reads TGTGCCAGCAGCTTGGGTAGATTCCAAGAGACCCAGTACTTC.